A selection of T cell receptor beta chains follows, all from one sample in a study of neoadjuvant anti-PD-1 for oral cavity cancer. The table came from immunoSEQ multiplex PCR; TCRdb's copy has only in-frame clones and leaves some out. The sample carries just over 9,000 clones, roughly 64% recorded once. This sample comprised PBMCs, obtained after nivolumab (anti-PD-1) treatment. These receptors all stem from a person aged 35 to 85 with oral cavity squamous cell carcinoma. The conserved cysteine and the conserved F or W are not part of the CDR3 here. Fields, in order: J gene, clone size, V gene, D gene, CDR3 protein. A D gene is named only where the DNA matches it firmly. The size entry is marked missing in some rows and otherwise reads once, few, many or a size class.

J: TRBJ2-7; size: NA; V: TRBV9; D: TRBD2; CDR3: ASSVGASGSYEQY
J: TRBJ1-2; size: few; V: TRBV27; D: NA; CDR3: ASSPMGGGVYGYT
J: TRBJ2-2; size: NA; V: TRBV9; D: TRBD2; CDR3: ASSVRGLAGAPGGELF
J: TRBJ1-1; size: NA; V: TRBV7-8; D: NA; CDR3: ASSVIQSNTEAF
J: TRBJ2-7; size: NA; V: TRBV7-8; D: TRBD2; CDR3: ASSFPSKRETSKQY
J: TRBJ2-3; size: NA; V: TRBV9; D: NA; CDR3: ASSVGFPSTDTQY
J: TRBJ2-1; size: few; V: TRBV11-3; D: TRBD2; CDR3: ASSLRGSGGNEQF
J: TRBJ1-2; size: NA; V: TRBV28; D: NA; CDR3: ASSSRQYGYT
J: TRBJ2-7; size: NA; V: TRBV11-3; D: NA; CDR3: ASSLGGYNYEQY
J: TRBJ1-5; size: NA; V: TRBV11-2; D: NA; CDR3: ASSLRGSQPQH
J: TRBJ1-6; size: NA; V: TRBV5-1; D: NA; CDR3: ASSASNSGTRYNSPLH
J: TRBJ2-1; size: once; V: TRBV19; D: NA; CDR3: ASKTRDSGSTNEQF
J: TRBJ2-7; size: NA; V: TRBV7-2; D: TRBD1; CDR3: ASSSHRTGGAQGHEQY